One sample yielded the 22 T cell receptor beta chains listed below, sequenced in a study of Graves' ophthalmopathy and Graves' hyperthyroidism. The authors amplified TCR beta CDR3 regions, and they did so from RNA transcripts for repertoire sequencing. Amplification began with first-round RT-PCR using HTBI primers, then second-round multiplex PCR was performed. MiXCR, applied by TCRdb to the multiplex PCR reads, yields one record per CDR3 protein. The sample has approximately 460,000 distinct CDR3 sequences, around 14% seen once. The sample taken for sequencing was blood. Receptor source: a woman in her twenties or thirties with Graves' ophthalmopathy.

The chain carries TRBV29-1 and TRBJ1-6, with a tentative D call TRBD1 (5 bases). This CDR3 region has 13 residues. CDR1 and CDR2 from the germline V gene are SQVTM and ANQGSEA. V lost 8 bases, J lost 5 bases, and 13 bases lay in between. CDR3 amino acids: CSYQAGNNSPLHF. The CDR3 region has the DNA TGCAGCTACCAGGCAGGGAATAATTCACCCCTCCACTTT.

This clonotype was detected only a few times. The rearrangement uses TRBV6-1 and TRBJ1-5; 9 nucleotides line up with TRBD1. Unmatched junction bases numbered 6, after V lost 5 bases and J lost 4 bases. The CDR3 spans 15 residues. Germline CDR1 reads MNHNS; CDR2 reads SASEGT. This chain's CDR3 is CASSPDRGVNQPQHF. CDR3 sequence (DNA): TGTGCCAGCAGTCCGGACAGGGGAGTGAATCAGCCCCAGCATTTT.

This clonotype appeared many times. This chain joins TRBV2 and TRBJ2-7; 12 bases agree with TRBD2. The V gene's germline CDR1 is SNHLY and CDR2 FYNNEI. The CDR3 is 16 amino acids. With 2 bases clipped from V and 2 bases from J, the junction kept 4 bases outside the gene matches. CDR3 amino acids: CASSERTSGDPYEQYF. DNA of the CDR3: TGTGCCAGCAGTGAAAGGACTAGCGGGGACCCCTACGAGCAGTACTTC.

This clonotype was seen ten or more times. V gene TRBV12-3 or TRBV12-4 combines with J gene TRBJ1-2; TRBD1 is a possible D gene (5 bases). V was pared by 2 bases and J by 0 bases, with 13 bases between. This CDR3 is 16 amino acids long. CDR3: CASSLLRDAPNYGYTF. The CDR3 DNA is TGTGCCAGCAGTTTACTCCGGGACGCCCCTAACTATGGCTACACCTTC.

The chain has TRBV28 and TRBJ2-2; 14 bases align to TRBD2. Germline assignment: CDR1 MDHEN and CDR2 SYDVKM. The V segment lost 6 bases and the J segment 1 base; nucleotides outside the gene matches: 1. The CDR3 loop spans 16 amino acids. This CDR3 reads CASSGTSGRNTGELFF. The CDR3 DNA follows: TGTGCCAGCAGCGGGACTAGCGGGAGGAACACCGGGGAGCTGTTTTTT.

This clonotype was counted many times. This chain uses TRBV28 with TRBJ1-1; a possible D gene is TRBD1 (5 bases). CDR3 length: 15 residues. The V gene's germline CDR1 is MDHEN and CDR2 SYDVKM. Trimming stripped 5 bases from V and 0 bases from J, with 13 bases between. The CDR3 region has the DNA TGTGCCAGCAGTACCCAGGACATTATGAACACTGAAGCTTTCTTT. Translation gives CASSTQDIMNTEAFF.

Notes on this clonotype: The CDR3 does not close with the conserved phenylalanine or tryptophan, likely indicating a read error. The DNA is left out, because the CDR3 cannot be placed on it with certainty; the CDR3 is given as TCRdb lists it. The chain employs TRBV29-1 and TRBJ2-6; no DNA check was done on the table's D call, TRBD1. The CDR3 adds up to 16 amino acids, both ends counted. The V gene's germline CDR1 is SQVTM and CDR2 ANQGSEA. CDR3 amino acids: CSVDPGGRAGANVLTL.

This clonotype was seen at least ten times. This chain joins TRBV28 and TRBJ2-2; 12 bases fit TRBD2. Germline V CDR1 and CDR2: MDHEN, SYDVKM. The CDR3 consists of 15 residues. V trimming: 8 bases; J trimming: 1 base; junction bases outside the gene matches: 2. This chain's CDR3 is CASGLAGKNTGELFF. For the CDR3, the DNA is TGTGCCAGCGGACTAGCGGGGAAGAACACCGGGGAGCTGTTTTTT.

Ten or more counts support this clonotype. The rearrangement joins TRBV28 to TRBJ2-5, with unresolved D. Trimming cost V 2 bases and J 4 bases, with 14 bases left between them. Germline V gene lookup returns CDR1 MDHEN and CDR2 SYDVKM. The CDR3 loop spans 15 amino acids. The CDR3: CASSLQQEVSETQYF. CDR3 DNA: TGTGCCAGCAGTTTACAGCAAGAGGTTTCAGAGACCCAGTACTTC. The whole variable domain, remainder taken from reference TRBV28 and TRBJ2-5, is DVKVTQSSRYLVKRTGEKVFLECVQDMDHENMFWYRQDPGLGLRLIYFSYDVKMKEKGDIPEGYSVSREKKERFSLILESASTNQTSMYLCASSLQQEVSETQYFGPGTRLLVL.

This clonotype was recorded at least ten times. V and J are TRBV2 and TRBJ2-7, with D possibly being TRBD2 (6 bases). CDR3 size: 13 residues. V dropped 9 bases and J dropped 0 bases, with 12 bases sitting between them. CDR1 SNHLY and CDR2 FYNNEI come from the germline V gene. The CDR3 region has the DNA TGTGCCAGGTCGGTCGGGGGCTCCTACGAGCAGTACTTC. Translation: CARSVGGSYEQYF.

This clonotype was counted only a few times. The genes are TRBV12-3 or TRBV12-4 and TRBJ2-2; TRBD1 agrees at 9 bases. With 6 bases clipped from V and 2 bases from J, the junction kept 10 bases outside the gene matches. There are 17 residues in the CDR3. The CDR3 bases are TGTGCCAGCAGCCCAGAGGGACAGGGAAAAAACACCGGGGAGCTGTTTTTT. It yields the protein CASSPEGQGKNTGELFF.

The table lists this clonotype with many counts. V is TRBV6-1 and J is TRBJ1-1, with D possibly matching TRBD1 (6 bases). Germline CDR1 MNHNS, CDR2 SASEGT. Deletions cut 3 bases from V and 4 bases from J, with 18 bases between. The CDR3 sequence is 16 residues long. CDR3 sequence reads: CASSEGTWTVITEAFF. The CDR3 DNA reads TGTGCCAGCAGTGAGGGGACTTGGACAGTAATCACTGAAGCTTTCTTT.

This clonotype has at least ten counts. The chain carries TRBV12-3 or TRBV12-4 and TRBJ1-1; the D gene is possibly TRBD1 (5 bases). V gave up 7 bases and J gave up 4 bases, with 16 bases separating them. This CDR3 contains 14 residues. CDR3 coding DNA: TGTGCCAGCACCCAGTTCAGGGTCGGCACTGAAGCTTTCTTT. Translation gives CASTQFRVGTEAFF.

This clonotype was counted between two and nine times. V gene TRBV12-3 or TRBV12-4 combines with J gene TRBJ2-7; TRBD2 might be the D (6 bases). V was pared by 2 bases and J by 1 base, with 18 bases between. CDR3 length equals 17 residues. CDR3 sequence: CASSLWLGGEGSYEQYF. The CDR3 region has the DNA TGTGCCAGCAGTTTATGGCTCGGGGGTGAAGGGTCCTACGAGCAGTACTTC.

This clonotype was detected only a few times. J is TRBJ1-5 and V is TRBV11-2, with D uncertain. The V end was cut by 5 bases, the J end by 2 bases, with 22 bases between. The CDR3 totals 18 residues. The germline gives CDR1 SGHAT, CDR2 FQNNGV. The CDR3 bases are TGTGCCAGCAGCCGGTGGGCCCGGGCGGTTCGCGGCAATCAGCCCCAGCATTTT. This encodes CASSRWARAVRGNQPQHF.

This clonotype has at least ten counts. This chain joins TRBV6-1 and TRBJ2-2; D is ambiguous. The CDR3 extends over 15 amino acids. With 5 bases removed from V and 0 bases from J, the gap between germline ends came to 10 bases. Germline V gene data show CDR1 as MNHNS and CDR2 as SASEGT. The CDR3 here is CASSPTIPNTGELFF. The CDR3 DNA follows: TGTGCCAGCAGTCCGACAATCCCGAACACCGGGGAGCTGTTTTTT.

This clonotype showed up many times. The V and J genes are TRBV27 and TRBJ1-5; 10 bases match TRBD1. The CDR3 contains 16 residues. With 2 bases clipped from V and 6 bases from J, the junction kept 7 bases outside the gene matches. Germline loops: CDR1 MNHEY, CDR2 SMNVEV (reference sequence). The CDR3 is CASSLEGTGERQPQHF. CDR3 coding DNA: TGTGCCAGCAGTTTAGAAGGGACAGGGGAACGTCAGCCCCAGCATTTT.

The genes are TRBV3-1 and TRBJ2-6; the D is unclear. This CDR3 comprises 15 residues. Trimming stripped 4 bases from V and 2 bases from J, with 9 bases between. Germline V gives CDR1 LGHDT, CDR2 YNNKEL (reference sequence). The CDR3 DNA follows: TGTGCCAGCAGCCCTGGGTGGACTGGGGCCAACGTCCTGACTTTC. It yields the protein CASSPGWTGANVLTF.

This clonotype has a count of ten or more. The chain joins TRBV28 to TRBJ1-2; D not certain. The CDR3 contains 11 residues. Per germline, CDR1 MDHEN and CDR2 SYDVKM. The V end lost 4 bases, the J end lost 3 bases, and 3 bases lay between the germline ends. CDR3 loop: CASSSHYGYTF. CDR3 nucleotide sequence: TGTGCCAGCAGTTCCCACTATGGCTACACCTTC.

This clonotype was observed many times. The V gene is TRBV6-5, the J gene TRBJ2-5; D remains unclear. Germline loops: CDR1 MNHEY, CDR2 SVGAGI. The germline V and J ends were trimmed by 0 bases and 7 bases, with 21 bases remaining between them. This CDR3 spans 17 amino acids. DNA for the CDR3: TGTGCCAGCAGTTACTCGAGGCGAGGCCTAGGCTTTGGGACCCAGTACTTC. It yields the protein CASSYSRRGLGFGTQYF.

This clonotype was detected ten times or more. This chain connects TRBV6-1 to TRBJ1-1; no firm D call. Between the trimmed V and J ends, which lost 2 bases and 9 bases, there was a span of 10 bases. Germline V lookup: CDR1 MNHNS, CDR2 SASEGT. This CDR3 is 12 amino acids long. The CDR3 nucleotides are TGTGCCAGCAGTGAAAGGTTAACACAAGCTTTCTTT. Amino acid sequence: CASSERLTQAFF.

This clonotype came up a few times. The CDR3 sequence: CASGTPFSYEQYF. CDR3 DNA: TGTGCCAGCGGGACACCTTTTTCCTACGAGCAGTACTTC. The chain joins TRBV6-1 to TRBJ2-7; D may be TRBD1 (6 bases). The germline CDR1 and CDR2 sequences are MNHNS and SASEGT. V dropped 8 bases and J dropped 1 base, with 12 bases sitting between them. CDR3 length equals 13 residues.